The 18 T cell receptor beta chains given below trace back to one sample, sequenced in a study of glioma-infiltrating T cells after dendritic cell vaccination (TCRdb year 2016). Preparation of the library involved the immunoSEQ multiplex PCR assay. TCRdb obtained this table from immuneACCESS and retained in-frame rearrangements with V and J assigned. These tables miss some clones; where compared with another copy, unresolved V genes account for less than half of the shortfall, and the remainder is unexplained. Here the sample has approximately 82,000 clones; about 87% occur a single time. The ten most abundant clones make up 3.2% of the sample. This specimen consisted of blood, obtained before dendritic cell vaccination. These receptors were obtained from a human donor with glioblastoma.

This sequence joins TRBV28 and TRBJ1-2; D perhaps matches TRBD1 (5 bases). The CDR3 runs to 15 residues. CDR1 MDHEN and CDR2 SYDVKM come from the germline V gene. V lost 5 bases, J lost 11 bases, and 24 bases lay in between. The CDR3 DNA sequence: TGTGCCAGCAGTCAACCCACTGGGGCAGGGTATAGGTACACCTTC. Amino acids: CASSQPTGAGYRYTF.

J is TRBJ2-6 and V is TRBV30, with D perhaps matching TRBD2 (5 bases). Germline V gives CDR1 GTSNPN, CDR2 SVGIG (reference sequence). The ends were cut back, 3 bases at V and 0 bases at J, with 6 bases in the middle. This CDR3 has 14 residues. DNA for the CDR3: TGTGCCTGGAGCCGGGACTCTGGGGCCAACGTCCTGACTTTC. Translating it yields CAWSRDSGANVLTF. The complete variable domain, with remaining parts taken from reference TRBV30 and TRBJ2-6, reads SQTIHQWPATLVQPVGSPLSLECTVEGTSNPNLYWYRQAAGRGLQLLFYSVGIGQISSEVPQNLSASRPQDRQFILSSKKLLLSDSGFYLCAWSRDSGANVLTFGAGSRLTVL.

The chain links TRBV7-3 to TRBJ2-3; maybe TRBD1 (6 bases). Germline assignment: CDR1 SGHTA and CDR2 FQGTGA. V was cut by 5 bases and J by 3 bases, with 12 bases left in between. CDR3 length equals 14 residues. CDR3 residues: CASSPNRETDTQYF. The CDR3 coding sequence is TGTGCCAGCAGCCCCAACAGGGAAACAGATACGCAGTATTTT.

The chain recombines TRBV19 with TRBJ2-1; 10 bases are shared with TRBD1. This CDR3 has 15 residues. Germline V CDR1 and CDR2: LNHDA, SQIVND (reference sequence). V lost 6 bases to trimming and J lost 9 bases; unmatched junction nucleotides: 11. For the CDR3, the DNA is TGTGCCAGTAGCCCCCGGGACAGGGGAGTGCTTGAGCAGTTCTTC. Its translation: CASSPRDRGVLEQFF. Variable domain in full (rest from reference TRBV19 and TRBJ2-1): DGGITQSPKYLFRKEGQNVTLSCEQNLNHDAMYWYRQDPGQGLRLIYYSQIVNDFQKGDIAEGYSVSREKKESFPLTVTSAQKNPTAFYLCASSPRDRGVLEQFFGPGTRLTVL.

The V and J genes are TRBV18 and TRBJ2-2; D is uncertain. Trimming pared 3 bases from V and 6 bases from J, leaving 8 bases between. The CDR3 length is 13 residues. Germline lookup yields CDR1 KGHSH and CDR2 LQKENI. CDR3 sequence: CASSPDTAGELFF. The CDR3 DNA reads TGTGCCAGCTCACCCGACACCGCCGGGGAGCTGTTTTTT. Complete variable domain (other parts from reference TRBV18 and TRBJ2-2): NAGVMQNPRHLVRRRGQEARLRCSPMKGHSHVYWYRQLPEEGLKFMVYLQKENIIDESGMPKERFSAEFPKEGPSILRIQQVVRGDSAAYFCASSPDTAGELFFGEGSRLTVL.

The CDR3 reads CASSFGAGGSQETQYF. In nucleotides, the CDR3 is TGCGCCAGCAGCTTTGGGGCGGGAGGAAGCCAAGAGACCCAGTACTTC. The V gene is TRBV5-1, the J gene TRBJ2-5, with TRBD2 matching 8 bases. The CDR3 runs 16 residues. V lost 2 bases to trimming and J lost 1 base; unmatched junction nucleotides: 7. The germline V gene encodes CDR1 SGHRS and CDR2 YFSETQ.

This clone has only one observation. The V call is TRBV7-6, the J call TRBJ1-1, with a weak D call TRBD1 (5 bases). V shed 5 bases and J shed 8 bases, with 18 bases lying between them. Germline V gene lookup returns CDR1 SGHVS and CDR2 FNYEAQ. The CDR3 runs to 14 residues. This CDR3 is CASSPGEDLGEAFF. The CDR3 nucleotides are TGTGCCAGCAGCCCGGGGGAGGACTTGGGAGAAGCTTTCTTT.

The chain recombines TRBV5-1 with TRBJ2-5, with 13 bases lining up with TRBD2. This CDR3 has 15 residues. V dropped 4 bases and J dropped 2; count of bases not matched to a gene: 2. Germline V lookup: CDR1 SGHRS, CDR2 YFSETQ. The CDR3 DNA sequence: TGCGCCAGCAGCCAGACTAGCGGGGGGCAAGAGACCCAGTACTTC. It codes for CASSQTSGGQETQYF.

V is TRBV6-6 and J is TRBJ1-2, with D maybe TRBD1 (6 bases). This CDR3 spans 14 amino acids. The germline CDR1 and CDR2 sequences are MNHNY and SVGAGI (reference sequence). The V and J ends lost 6 bases and 5 bases respectively, with 16 bases between them. CDR3 sequence: CASRSGETRYGYTF. DNA of the CDR3: TGTGCCAGCAGGTCAGGGGAGACTCGGTATGGCTACACCTTC.

The chain couples TRBV6-5 to TRBJ2-2; 7 bases are shared with TRBD2. The V gene's germline CDR1 is MNHEY and CDR2 SVGAGI. The CDR3 has 12 amino acids. V shed 6 bases, J shed 6 bases, and the junction held 1 base outside the gene matches. CDR3 in DNA: TGTGCCAGCAGCCGGGGGGCCGGGGAGCTGTTTTTT. Its protein product is CASSRGAGELFF.

The chain couples TRBV6-1 to TRBJ1-5; D ambiguous. Trimming cost V 2 bases and J 2 bases, with 10 bases left between them. This CDR3 is built from 15 residues. Germline CDR1 MNHNS, CDR2 SASEGT. CDR3: CASSESPGGNQPQHF. Here the CDR3 DNA reads TGTGCCAGCAGTGAAAGCCCCGGGGGCAATCAGCCCCAGCATTTT.

The chain couples TRBV5-1 to TRBJ1-1; TRBD1 agrees at 7 bases. V lost 0 bases and J lost 4; bases outside the gene matches: 3. The germline V gene has CDR1 SGHRS and CDR2 YFSETQ. The CDR3 runs 14 residues. The CDR3 DNA reads TGCGCCAGCAGCTTGGCGGGACAGACCACTGAAGCTTTCTTT. Its protein is CASSLAGQTTEAFF.

This chain uses TRBV7-6 with TRBJ2-3, with 7 bases fitting TRBD1. CDR3 length: 19 amino acids. From germline, CDR1 is SGHVS and CDR2 FNYEAQ. Losses at the gene ends were 3 bases for V and 2 bases for J; bases not matched to a gene: 17. The CDR3 sequence is CASSFIPQGVFSNTDTQYF. The CDR3 region has the DNA TGTGCCAGCAGCTTTATCCCCCAGGGGGTATTTTCTAACACAGATACGCAGTATTTT.

The chain couples TRBV2 to TRBJ2-3; maybe TRBD2 (6 bases). The germline V gene has CDR1 SNHLY and CDR2 FYNNEI. CDR3 length: 12 residues. V lost 6 bases, J lost 11 bases, and 15 bases lay in between. The CDR3 DNA reads as TGTGCCAGCAGGGCGGGGAGCACCATGCAGTATTTT. This codes for CASRAGSTMQYF.

V usage is TRBV9 and J usage is TRBJ2-1; D unresolved. V gave up 2 bases and J gave up 5 bases, with 8 bases separating them. CDR3 size: 13 residues. Germline V CDR1 and CDR2: SGDLS, YYNGEE. The CDR3 is CASSVTPNNEQFF. CDR3 nucleotide sequence: TGTGCCAGCAGCGTTACTCCAAACAATGAGCAGTTCTTC.

V usage is TRBV2 and J usage is TRBJ1-1; no clear D. CDR3 length equals 14 residues. Germline loops: CDR1 SNHLY, CDR2 FYNNEI. Trimming removed 2 bases at V and 5 bases at J, with 12 bases between. CDR3 DNA: TGTGCCAGCAGTGAAACGGTCGGAGGAACTGAAGCTTTCTTT. Residues: CASSETVGGTEAFF.

The chain combines TRBV20-1 with TRBJ2-5; the D gene is possibly TRBD2 (5 bases). V was trimmed by 8 bases and J by 5 bases, leaving 12 bases between them. The germline CDR1 and CDR2 sequences are DFQATT and SNEGSKA (reference sequence). The CDR3 is made up of 11 amino acids. The CDR3 DNA sequence: TGCAGTACCGGGGTAGGGGAGACCCAGTACTTC. Translated: CSTGVGETQYF.

The chain couples TRBV19 to TRBJ2-3; 9 nucleotides match TRBD2. This CDR3 has 16 amino acids. Germline values: CDR1 LNHDA, CDR2 SQIVND (reference sequence). Trimming at V came to 5 bases and at J to 0 bases, leaving 6 bases not matched to a gene. DNA for the CDR3: TGTGCCAGTAGTGCGGATAGCGGGGGTAGCACAGATACGCAGTATTTT. This sequence encodes CASSADSGGSTDTQYF.